This T cell receptor beta chain is drawn from a study of CD8 T cells in ankylosing spondylitis. TCRdb re-analysed the 5' RACE reads in MiXCR, keeping a single row per CDR3 protein. The table shows some 130,000 distinct CDR3 sequences, with more than 5.5% occurring only once. Many counts were recorded for this clonotype. Looked up from germline, CDR1 is MGHRA and CDR2 is YSYEKL. With 1 base removed from V and 2 bases from J, the gap between germline ends came to 8 bases. This CDR3 contains 14 residues. The sequence derives from a female donor with ankylosing spondylitis or in good health (not recorded which). The V gene is TRBV4-1, the J gene TRBJ1-1; D is undetermined. Sequenced: blood, either unsorted or a sorted T cell fraction (not recorded which). CDR3 sequence reads: CASSQAGSNTEAFF. CDR3 DNA: TGCGCCAGCAGCCAAGCAGGTTCTAACACTGAAGCTTTCTTT.